This TCR beta chain is from a study of cytomegalovirus exposure and HLA in healthy donors. Regarding the study as a whole: Across donors, most TCRs were seen rarely, yet some public ones were widespread. Some TCR beta chains (roughly 160 of them) were listed as cytomegalovirus-associated.

The PCR employed 60 Vbeta primers together with 13 Jbeta primers. Assay: immunoSEQ multiplex PCR; the TCRdb copy retains only in-frame clones and omits some. The data show 200,000 to 300,000 clones, 81% seen once. With regard to this clone: Its target is unknown.

After removal of 8 bases from V and 7 bases from J, the junction contained 11 bases not matched to a gene. The CDR3 spans 13 residues. In germline, CDR1 is SQVTM, CDR2 ANQGSEA. Material: PBMCs. The genes are TRBV29-1 and TRBJ2-1, with 7 nucleotides matching TRBD2. The clonotype was recovered from a woman aged 60 to 75 in good health and CMV-seropositive. CDR3 bases: TGCAGCCTCGGGGGGAGGGCCCGAAATGAGCAGTTCTTC. It translates to CSLGGRARNEQFF.